A selection of T cell receptor beta chains follows, all from one sample in a study of T-cell reconstitution after alpha-beta-depleted transplantation in children. TCRdb called the PCR reads again in MiXCR, with one record for every CDR3 protein. The sample includes almost 500,000 distinct CDR3 sequences, about 10% of them seen just once. The input for sequencing was PBMCs, taken before TCRalphabeta/CD19-depleted stem cell transplant. These receptors all come from a child aged 2 to 10 with inherited bone marrow failure, due to receive a stem cell transplant. Each CDR3 is given with its conserved first and last residue. Fields, in order: CDR3 DNA, CDR3 protein, J gene, clone size, V gene, D gene. A D gene is named only where the DNA matches it firmly. Expanded clones are given a class, and other clones once, few, many or no size at all.

CDR3nt: TGTGCCAGCAGCGTAGGACTAGCGGGGGCCACAGATACGCAGTATTTT; CDR3aa: CASSVGLAGATDTQYF; j_gene: TRBJ2-3; abundance: many; v_gene: TRBV7-9; d_gene: TRBD2
CDR3nt: TGCAGCGTTGAAGCGAGGCGGGGCTACGAGCAGTACTTC; CDR3aa: CSVEARRGYEQYF; j_gene: TRBJ2-7; abundance: NA; v_gene: TRBV29-1; d_gene: NA
CDR3nt: TGTGCCAGCAGTCCAACTAGCTATGAGCAGTTCTTC; CDR3aa: CASSPTSYEQFF; j_gene: TRBJ2-1; abundance: many; v_gene: TRBV12-3/TRBV12-4; d_gene: NA
CDR3nt: TGTGCCATCAGCGAACAGTTGAACACTGAAGCTTTCTTT; CDR3aa: CAISEQLNTEAFF; j_gene: TRBJ1-1; abundance: NA; v_gene: TRBV10-3; d_gene: NA
CDR3nt: TGTGCCAGCAGCCATAACCCCAAGACACTCCCGAACACCGGGGAGCTGTTTTTT; CDR3aa: CASSHNPKTLPNTGELFF; j_gene: TRBJ2-2; abundance: many; v_gene: TRBV9; d_gene: NA
CDR3nt: TGCAGCTTAGGGACTAGCGGGAGGGAAGAGACCCAGTACTTC; CDR3aa: CSLGTSGREETQYF; j_gene: TRBJ2-5; abundance: NA; v_gene: TRBV29-1; d_gene: TRBD2
CDR3nt: TGTGCCAGCAGCCAATGGCTGATGGAGATCAATTCACCCCTCCACTTT; CDR3aa: CASSQWLMEINSPLHF; j_gene: TRBJ1-6; abundance: many; v_gene: TRBV16; d_gene: NA
CDR3nt: TGTGCCAGCCGCCCAAGACAGGGGGGTCAGCCCCAGCATTTT; CDR3aa: CASRPRQGGQPQHF; j_gene: TRBJ1-5; abundance: NA; v_gene: TRBV4-2; d_gene: TRBD1
CDR3nt: TGTGCCACCAGCCCCCCGGGACTAGCGGGCAATGAGCAGTTCTTC; CDR3aa: CATSPPGLAGNEQFF; j_gene: TRBJ2-1; abundance: many; v_gene: TRBV24-1; d_gene: TRBD2
CDR3nt: TGTGCCAGCAGTTCCGCCCTGGGACGGGCGGAGCTGTTTTTT; CDR3aa: CASSSALGRAELFF; j_gene: TRBJ2-2; abundance: many; v_gene: TRBV12-3/TRBV12-4; d_gene: NA
CDR3nt: TGTGCCAGCAGCCCAAAGGGACTAGCGGGAAGGGAGCAGTTCTTC; CDR3aa: CASSPKGLAGREQFF; j_gene: TRBJ2-1; abundance: many; v_gene: TRBV7-2; d_gene: TRBD2
CDR3nt: TGTGCCTGGAGGGGGAAGAACAATGAGCAGTTCTTC; CDR3aa: CAWRGKNNEQFF; j_gene: TRBJ2-1; abundance: few; v_gene: TRBV30; d_gene: NA
CDR3nt: TGTGCCAGCAGTTTGACTAGCCTGAATACGCAGTATTTT; CDR3aa: CASSLTSLNTQYF; j_gene: TRBJ2-3; abundance: many; v_gene: TRBV27; d_gene: TRBD2
CDR3nt: TGTGCCAGCAGCTTACTATACCCTAGCGGGAGGGGGACAGATACGCAGTATTTT; CDR3aa: CASSLLYPSGRGTDTQYF; j_gene: TRBJ2-3; abundance: many; v_gene: TRBV11-2; d_gene: TRBD2
CDR3nt: TGTGCCAGCAGCACCCCCGTTCGGTATAGCGGGATCTCCTACAATGAGCAGTTCTTC; CDR3aa: CASSTPVRYSGISYNEQFF; j_gene: TRBJ2-1; abundance: many; v_gene: TRBV11-1; d_gene: TRBD2
CDR3nt: TGTGCCAGCAGCCAAGTTGCTAGCGGGGTCTACAATGAGCAGTTCTTC; CDR3aa: CASSQVASGVYNEQFF; j_gene: TRBJ2-1; abundance: NA; v_gene: TRBV3-1; d_gene: TRBD2
CDR3nt: TGTGCCAGCAGTGAAGCACGGAGCGGGAGTCAAAATGAGCAGTTCTTC; CDR3aa: CASSEARSGSQNEQFF; j_gene: TRBJ2-1; abundance: NA; v_gene: TRBV2; d_gene: TRBD2
CDR3nt: TGTGCCAGCAATCCCCGGGACAGGGCACTTAATTCACCCCTCCACTTT; CDR3aa: CASNPRDRALNSPLHF; j_gene: TRBJ1-6; abundance: few; v_gene: TRBV6-1; d_gene: TRBD1
CDR3nt: TGTGCCACCAGCAGAGACCGGGATGAAAAACTGTTTTTT; CDR3aa: CATSRDRDEKLFF; j_gene: TRBJ1-4; abundance: many; v_gene: TRBV15; d_gene: NA
CDR3nt: TGTGCCAGCAGTCCGCTGGGGCTAGGGACTAGCCTATACAATGAGCAGTTCTTC; CDR3aa: CASSPLGLGTSLYNEQFF; j_gene: TRBJ2-1; abundance: few; v_gene: TRBV12-3/TRBV12-4; d_gene: TRBD2
CDR3nt: TGTGCCAGCATCACTAGCGGGTTCCGTGGGACCCAGTACTTC; CDR3aa: CASITSGFRGTQYF; j_gene: TRBJ2-5; abundance: many; v_gene: TRBV28; d_gene: TRBD2
CDR3nt: TGTGCCAGCAGTTTTATCGTAGGGGCGCATCTAGAGACCCAGTACTTC; CDR3aa: CASSFIVGAHLETQYF; j_gene: TRBJ2-5; abundance: NA; v_gene: TRBV27; d_gene: NA
CDR3nt: TGCGCCAGCAGCTTGGAGCACAGGCCCACCGTCTATGGCTACACCTTC; CDR3aa: CASSLEHRPTVYGYTF; j_gene: TRBJ1-2; abundance: many; v_gene: TRBV5-1; d_gene: NA
CDR3nt: TGTGCCAGCAGCTCCGCTCAAGGGGACTCGTACGAGCAGTACTTC; CDR3aa: CASSSAQGDSYEQYF; j_gene: TRBJ2-7; abundance: NA; v_gene: TRBV7-2; d_gene: NA
CDR3nt: TGCGCCAGCAGCCAAAGCGTGCTTTATGGGACTGAAGCTTTCTTT; CDR3aa: CASSQSVLYGTEAFF; j_gene: TRBJ1-1; abundance: NA; v_gene: TRBV4-1; d_gene: NA
CDR3nt: TGTGCCATCAGCGCCTCGGGACAGGCACTGAACACCGGGGAGCTGTTTTTT; CDR3aa: CAISASGQALNTGELFF; j_gene: TRBJ2-2; abundance: NA; v_gene: TRBV10-3; d_gene: TRBD1
CDR3nt: TGTGCCAGCGGCCTGAGGACAGGCTGGGAGACCCAGTACTTC; CDR3aa: CASGLRTGWETQYF; j_gene: TRBJ2-5; abundance: few; v_gene: TRBV6-1; d_gene: TRBD1
CDR3nt: TGCAGTGCTAGAGTGGCTAGCGGGGAATACACAGATACGCAGTATTTT; CDR3aa: CSARVASGEYTDTQYF; j_gene: TRBJ2-3; abundance: many; v_gene: TRBV20-1; d_gene: TRBD2
CDR3nt: TGCAGTGCCGGCGCCGGGACTTCGAACACCGGGGAGCTGTTTTTT; CDR3aa: CSAGAGTSNTGELFF; j_gene: TRBJ2-2; abundance: many; v_gene: TRBV20-1; d_gene: NA
CDR3nt: TGCGCCAGCAGCCCCACGGTGGGGAACACCGGGGAGCTGTTTTTT; CDR3aa: CASSPTVGNTGELFF; j_gene: TRBJ2-2; abundance: many; v_gene: TRBV4-3; d_gene: NA
CDR3nt: TGTGCCAGCAGCTTGAAATACAGGGGGCCCCCGAACACCGGGGAGCTGTTTTTT; CDR3aa: CASSLKYRGPPNTGELFF; j_gene: TRBJ2-2; abundance: many; v_gene: TRBV7-8; d_gene: TRBD1
CDR3nt: TGTGCCAGCAGCTCTCCGACACTTAACTATGGCTACACCTTC; CDR3aa: CASSSPTLNYGYTF; j_gene: TRBJ1-2; abundance: few; v_gene: TRBV7-2; d_gene: NA
CDR3nt: TGTGCCAGCAGTTTACGAAATAGTCACAGGGGAAGGTCGGGATCACCCCTCCACTTT; CDR3aa: CASSLRNSHRGRSGSPLHF; j_gene: TRBJ1-6; abundance: many; v_gene: TRBV27; d_gene: TRBD1
CDR3nt: TGTGCCAGCAGCTTAGGAGCGGGGGCGGGAGACGGCTACAATGAGCAGTTCTTC; CDR3aa: CASSLGAGAGDGYNEQFF; j_gene: TRBJ2-1; abundance: many; v_gene: TRBV11-2; d_gene: TRBD2
CDR3nt: TGTGCCAGCAGCTTCCCGGGCGAGCAGTACTTC; CDR3aa: CASSFPGEQYF; j_gene: TRBJ2-7; abundance: many; v_gene: TRBV5-6; d_gene: NA
CDR3nt: TGCGCCAGCAGCTCCCTCCCGGGGGGCGCTGAGGCCCTCCACTTT; CDR3aa: CASSSLPGGAEALHF; j_gene: TRBJ1-6; abundance: few; v_gene: TRBV5-1; d_gene: NA
CDR3nt: TGTGCCAGCAGCTCTAGTGACTACGAGCAGTACTTC; CDR3aa: CASSSSDYEQYF; j_gene: TRBJ2-7; abundance: many; v_gene: TRBV11-2; d_gene: NA
CDR3nt: TGTGCCAGCAGTCAAACTAGCTTTACAAGCACAGATACGCAGTATTTT; CDR3aa: CASSQTSFTSTDTQYF; j_gene: TRBJ2-3; abundance: NA; v_gene: TRBV27; d_gene: NA
CDR3nt: TGTGCCAGCAGTCCTTACAGGGGACTCCGCACAGATACGCAGTATTTT; CDR3aa: CASSPYRGLRTDTQYF; j_gene: TRBJ2-3; abundance: many; v_gene: TRBV12-3/TRBV12-4; d_gene: NA
CDR3nt: TGTGCCAGCAGCACGTCCGGGGTACCCTACGAGCAGTACTTC; CDR3aa: CASSTSGVPYEQYF; j_gene: TRBJ2-7; abundance: NA; v_gene: TRBV7-2; d_gene: NA
CDR3nt: TGTGCCAGCAGTTTAGCGCCCCCCCAGGCAAACGAGCAGTACTTC; CDR3aa: CASSLAPPQANEQYF; j_gene: TRBJ2-7; abundance: many; v_gene: TRBV12-3/TRBV12-4; d_gene: NA
CDR3nt: TGCGCCAGCATCCAAGGACTGGCCCCCGAGCAGTACTTC; CDR3aa: CASIQGLAPEQYF; j_gene: TRBJ2-7; abundance: many; v_gene: TRBV4-3; d_gene: NA
CDR3nt: TGCAGCGTCCGACAACGGGACAGGGCCTACGAGCAGTACTTC; CDR3aa: CSVRQRDRAYEQYF; j_gene: TRBJ2-7; abundance: NA; v_gene: TRBV29-1; d_gene: TRBD1
CDR3nt: TGTGCCAGCAGTTTAAGCGGGACAGGGGGGTTTTATGGCTACACCTTC; CDR3aa: CASSLSGTGGFYGYTF; j_gene: TRBJ1-2; abundance: many; v_gene: TRBV28; d_gene: TRBD1
CDR3nt: TGTGCCAGCAGCCCACGAGGGCCAGATACGCAGTATTTT; CDR3aa: CASSPRGPDTQYF; j_gene: TRBJ2-3; abundance: NA; v_gene: TRBV7-2; d_gene: NA
CDR3nt: TGCGCCAGCAGCCCCGGGACAGGGTACTCTGGAAACACCATATATTTT; CDR3aa: CASSPGTGYSGNTIYF; j_gene: TRBJ1-3; abundance: many; v_gene: TRBV5-1; d_gene: TRBD1
CDR3nt: TGTGCCAGCAGAAGCGGGTTCTACAATGAGCAGTTCTTC; CDR3aa: CASRSGFYNEQFF; j_gene: TRBJ2-1; abundance: few; v_gene: TRBV6-2/TRBV6-3; d_gene: NA
CDR3nt: TGCGCCAGCAGCCAAGATCGAGGACTAGCGGGAGATACGCAGTATTTT; CDR3aa: CASSQDRGLAGDTQYF; j_gene: TRBJ2-3; abundance: NA; v_gene: TRBV4-3; d_gene: TRBD2
CDR3nt: TGTGCCAGCACCCCGCTCGGGCTAGGTCAATCCTACGAGCAGTACTTC; CDR3aa: CASTPLGLGQSYEQYF; j_gene: TRBJ2-7; abundance: many; v_gene: TRBV6-1; d_gene: NA
CDR3nt: TGTGCCAGCAGTTACCGGGACTATCAGCCCCAGCATTTT; CDR3aa: CASSYRDYQPQHF; j_gene: TRBJ1-5; abundance: NA; v_gene: TRBV6-2/TRBV6-3; d_gene: NA
CDR3nt: TGTGCCAGCAGCCAAGTTTTTGATATCCACGAGCAGTACTTC; CDR3aa: CASSQVFDIHEQYF; j_gene: TRBJ2-7; abundance: many; v_gene: TRBV3-1; d_gene: NA